A selection of T cell receptor beta chains follows, all from one sample in a study of blood T cell repertoires in COVID-19. Repertoires were generated with immunoSEQ multiplex PCR, while TCRdb's copy carries only in-frame clones and drops some. The data contain some 260,000 clones, about 90% of them seen just once; the ten biggest clones take up 1.3% to 1.5%. The specimen sequenced was peripheral blood. The receptors were gathered from an elderly man with acute or convalescent COVID-19. The CDR3 runs from the conserved cysteine through the conserved F or W. A D gene is named only where the DNA matches it firmly. The size of a clone is reported for some rows only, either as once, few or many, or as a class for expanded clones.

TRBJ1-6 | TRBV13 | . | few | TGTGCCAGCAGCTTTATAGCCCAGGGCCATAATTCACCCCTCCACTTT | CASSFIAQGHNSPLHF
TRBJ1-1 | TRBV7-3 | . | few | TGTGCCAGCAGCGTCCAGGAGAACACTGAAGCTTTCTTT | CASSVQENTEAFF
TRBJ1-4 | TRBV12-5 | . | . | TGTGCTAGTGGTTTGGACGGATGGGACAACGAAGAAAAACTGTTTTTT | CASGLDGWDNEEKLFF
TRBJ2-2 | TRBV4-3 | . | . | TGCGCCAGCAGCCAAGATGGAGCGACCGGGGAGCTGTTTTTT | CASSQDGATGELFF
TRBJ1-1 | TRBV9 | . | . | TGTGCCAGCAGCCCCCATGCACCGGGTCTTACCTCAAGGAACACTGAAGCTTTCTTT | CASSPHAPGLTSRNTEAFF
TRBJ2-7 | TRBV7-2 | . | . | TGTGCCAGCAGCTCCGACAGGACCGGTTGGGAGCAGTACTTC | CASSSDRTGWEQYF
TRBJ1-2 | TRBV18 | . | once | TGTGCCAGCTCACCAGGGTTTCAGGGCTATGGCTACACCTTC | CASSPGFQGYGYTF
TRBJ1-1 | TRBV29-1 | . | . | TGCAGCGTGGGACGGGGGGGTGAAGCTTTCTTT | CSVGRGGEAFF
TRBJ2-2 | TRBV7-3 | . | . | TGTGCCAGCAGCCAAAACAGGGACGGGGAGCTGTTTTTT | CASSQNRDGELFF
TRBJ2-1 | TRBV6-5 | . | . | TGTGCCAGCAGTTACTCCACTAACCTTCACAATGAGCAGTTCTTC | CASSYSTNLHNEQFF
TRBJ2-1 | TRBV7-9 | TRBD2 | . | TGTGCCAGCAGCTTTTTTCCGGGTCGACTAGCGGGACACAATGAGCAGTTCTTC | CASSFFPGRLAGHNEQFF
TRBJ2-1 | TRBV7-3 | TRBD2 | once | TGTGCCAGCAGCGAGAGCGGGGCCAATTACAATGAGCAGTTCTTC | CASSESGANYNEQFF
TRBJ2-3 | TRBV21-1 | . | . | TGTGCCAGCAGCTCCTTCCCCGGGACAGCGCCTTTTATTAGCACAGATACGCAGTATTTT | CASSSFPGTAPFISTDTQYF
TRBJ1-1 | TRBV14 | . | . | TGTGCCAGCAGCCAAGACACTTTAACTGAAGCTTTCTTT | CASSQDTLTEAFF
TRBJ2-7 | TRBV27 | TRBD2 | . | TGTGCCAGCAGGGGACTAGCGGTAAACTACGAGCAGTACTTC | CASRGLAVNYEQYF
TRBJ2-7 | TRBV28 | TRBD1 | . | TGTGCCAGCAGTTTTGGGGACAGGGCCTACGAGCAGTACTTC | CASSFGDRAYEQYF
TRBJ1-6 | TRBV28 | TRBD1 | . | TGTGCCAGCAGTCCCGGGGACAGCTTAACCTTTCTGAATCCCCTCCACTTT | CASSPGDSLTFLNPLHF
TRBJ2-5 | TRBV7-3 | TRBD1 | . | TGTGCCAGCACTGCCTACCGGGACAGGGGAGGGAAACAAGAGACCCAGTACTTC | CASTAYRDRGGKQETQYF
TRBJ1-1 | TRBV27 | . | once | TGTGCCAGCAGTACTATAGGCAGGGGCACTGAAGCTTTCTTT | CASSTIGRGTEAFF
TRBJ2-2 | TRBV5-1 | TRBD1 | few | TGCGCCAGCAGCTTGGATAAGGGGGCTGGCGGGGAGCTGTTTTTT | CASSLDKGAGGELFF
TRBJ2-7 | TRBV7-2 | TRBD2 | once | TGTGCCAGCAGCTTGAGCGGGAGGGCAAACGAGCAGTACTTC | CASSLSGRANEQYF
TRBJ2-3 | TRBV5-4 | TRBD2 | . | TGTGCCAGCAGTTCAGGACTAGCGGGAGCGAATACGCAGTATTTT | CASSSGLAGANTQYF
TRBJ1-4 | TRBV5-1 | TRBD1 | . | TGCGCCAGCAGCACCCAGGGGGCAGCTAATGAAAAACTGTTTTTT | CASSTQGAANEKLFF
TRBJ2-7 | TRBV7-9 | . | . | TGTGCCAGCAGCCCCGGAGTTGAGGCCGAGCAGTACTTC | CASSPGVEAEQYF
TRBJ2-7 | TRBV3-1/TRBV3-2 | TRBD2 | . | TGTGCCAGCAGCCAAGAGGGCGGGAGGACCTACGAGCAGTACTTC | CASSQEGGRTYEQYF
TRBJ2-1 | TRBV9 | TRBD2 | . | TGTGCCAGCAGCGTCTCCGGGACTAGCGGTTCTGTTGAGCAGTTCTTC | CASSVSGTSGSVEQFF
TRBJ1-5 | TRBV27 | TRBD1 | . | TGTGCCAGCAGCCACAGGGGTAGCAATCAGCCCCAGCATTTT | CASSHRGSNQPQHF
TRBJ1-2 | TRBV12-3/TRBV12-4 | . | . | TGTGCCAGCAGTTTACAGGAGGACTATGGCTACACCTTC | CASSLQEDYGYTF
TRBJ1-2 | TRBV4-2 | . | . | TGTGCCAGCAGCCAAGCTCCAGGCGAGTCTTATGGCTACACCTTC | CASSQAPGESYGYTF
TRBJ1-4 | TRBV7-9 | . | . | TGTGCCAGCAGCTTAACCCACCCCAGCGCTGAAAAACTGTTTTTT | CASSLTHPSAEKLFF
TRBJ1-6 | TRBV5-6 | . | . | TGTGCCAGCAGGCGGAGGGTATTAGATAATTCACCCCTCCACTTT | CASRRRVLDNSPLHF
TRBJ2-7 | TRBV4-1 | TRBD2 | . | TGCGCCAGCAGCCAATTAGCGGGAGTCTACGAGCAGTACTTC | CASSQLAGVYEQYF
TRBJ2-3 | TRBV18 | TRBD2 | . | TGTGCCAGCTCAACTAGGACTAGCGGGGGCTCTAGCACAGATACGCAGTATTTT | CASSTRTSGGSSTDTQYF
TRBJ2-1 | TRBV11-2 | . | . | TGTGCCAGCAGCTTAGAGGTACCAGGGGTGGAGCAGTTCTTC | CASSLEVPGVEQFF
TRBJ1-5 | TRBV7-2 | . | . | TGTGCCAGCAGCTTAGTCAGGGGAAACAATCAGCCCCAGCATTTT | CASSLVRGNNQPQHF
TRBJ2-3 | TRBV4-2 | TRBD2 | . | TGTGCCAGCAGCCGAGTAGCGGGAGATTTCACAGATACGCAGTATTTT | CASSRVAGDFTDTQYF
TRBJ2-5 | TRBV6-1 | . | . | TGTGCCAGCAGTGAAGCGGGAGTAAGGGAGACCCAGTACTTC | CASSEAGVRETQYF
TRBJ2-5 | TRBV5-8 | TRBD2 | . | TGTGCCAGCAGCTTGTTTGGGGGGAGCGGGGGCCTGCGTGCTCAGTACTTC | CASSLFGGSGGLRAQYF
TRBJ2-3 | TRBV9 | TRBD2 | . | TGTGCCAGCAGCGTAGGCTCCCTAGCGGGGGGCACAGATACGCAGTATTTT | CASSVGSLAGGTDTQYF
TRBJ2-1 | TRBV6-5 | TRBD2 | . | TGTGCCAGCAGTTACTCGGCTAGCGGGAGTCGCAATGAGCAGTTCTTC | CASSYSASGSRNEQFF
TRBJ2-1 | TRBV29-1 | TRBD2 | . | TGCAGCGTTGAATCGCCTAGCGGGAAGGTCAATGAGCAGTTCTTC | CSVESPSGKVNEQFF
TRBJ2-5 | TRBV19 | TRBD1 | . | TGTGCCAGTAGCACCTCAGACAGGGTCGAGGAGACCCAGTACTTC | CASSTSDRVEETQYF
TRBJ2-1 | TRBV28 | TRBD2 | . | TGTGCCAGCAGTCTCCGACTAGCGGGAGTTGAGCAGTTCTTC | CASSLRLAGVEQFF
TRBJ1-5 | TRBV28 | TRBD1 | few | TGTGCCAGCAGTCCCGGACAGGGGGCTCGAGGCAATCAGCCCCAGCATTTT | CASSPGQGARGNQPQHF
TRBJ2-3 | TRBV7-2 | . | . | TGTGCCAGCAGGAGAGGACAGCCCTCAGATACGCAGTATTTT | CASRRGQPSDTQYF
TRBJ1-1 | TRBV3-1/TRBV3-2 | TRBD1 | . | TGTGCCAGCAGCCAAGGACAGGGTGGAACTGAAGCTTTCTTT | CASSQGQGGTEAFF